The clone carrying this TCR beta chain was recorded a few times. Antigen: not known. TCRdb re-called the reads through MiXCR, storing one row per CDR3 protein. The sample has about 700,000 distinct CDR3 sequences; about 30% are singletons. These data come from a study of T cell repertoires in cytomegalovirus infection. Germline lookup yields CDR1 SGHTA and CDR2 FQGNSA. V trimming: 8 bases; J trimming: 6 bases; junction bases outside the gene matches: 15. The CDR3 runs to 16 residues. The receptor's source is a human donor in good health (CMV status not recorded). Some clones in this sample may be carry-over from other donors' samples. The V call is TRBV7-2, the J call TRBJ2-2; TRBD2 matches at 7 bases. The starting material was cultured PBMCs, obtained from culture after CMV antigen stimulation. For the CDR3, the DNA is TGTGCCAGCCAGTGGAGCGGGGACCTACTATCCGGGGAGCTGTTTTTT. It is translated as CASQWSGDLLSGELFF.